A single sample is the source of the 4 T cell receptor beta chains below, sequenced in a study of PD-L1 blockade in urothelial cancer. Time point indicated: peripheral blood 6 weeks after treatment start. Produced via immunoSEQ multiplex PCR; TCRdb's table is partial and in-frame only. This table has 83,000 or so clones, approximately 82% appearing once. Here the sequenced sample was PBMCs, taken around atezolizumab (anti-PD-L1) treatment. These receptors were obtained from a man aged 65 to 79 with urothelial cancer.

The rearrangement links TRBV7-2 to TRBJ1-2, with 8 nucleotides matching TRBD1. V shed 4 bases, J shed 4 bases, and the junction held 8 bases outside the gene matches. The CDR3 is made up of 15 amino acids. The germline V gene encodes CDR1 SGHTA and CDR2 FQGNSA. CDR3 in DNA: TGTGCCAGCAGCTCCCAGGGGGACAGGCCCTATGGCTACACCTTC. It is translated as CASSSQGDRPYGYTF.

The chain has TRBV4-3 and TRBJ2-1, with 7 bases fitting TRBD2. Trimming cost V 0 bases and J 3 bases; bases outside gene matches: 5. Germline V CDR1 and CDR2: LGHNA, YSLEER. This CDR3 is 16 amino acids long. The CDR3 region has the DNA TGCGCCAGCAGCCAAGATCCGGGGGAGGGCTACAATGAGCAGTTCTTC. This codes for CASSQDPGEGYNEQFF.

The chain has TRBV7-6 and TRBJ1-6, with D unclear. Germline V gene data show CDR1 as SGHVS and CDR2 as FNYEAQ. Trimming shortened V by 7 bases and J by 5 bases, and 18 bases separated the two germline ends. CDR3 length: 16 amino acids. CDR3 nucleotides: TGTGCCAGCACCCCCCCCGGGGTACAGAATAATTCACCCCTCCACTTT. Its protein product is CASTPPGVQNNSPLHF. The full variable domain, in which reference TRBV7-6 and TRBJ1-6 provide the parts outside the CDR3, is GAGVSQSPRYKVTKRGQDVALRCDPISGHVSLYWYRQALGQGPEFLTYFNYEAQQDKSGLPNDRFSAERPEGSISTLTIQRTEQRDSAMYRCASTPPGVQNNSPLHFGNGTRLTVT.

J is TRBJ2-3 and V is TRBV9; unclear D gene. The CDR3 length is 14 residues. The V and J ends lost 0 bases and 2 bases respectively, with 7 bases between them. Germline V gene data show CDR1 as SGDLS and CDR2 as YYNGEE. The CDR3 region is CASSVGAYTDTQYF. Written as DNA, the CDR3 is TGTGCCAGCAGCGTAGGGGCATACACAGATACGCAGTATTTT.